The TCR beta chain described here comes from a study of blood T cell repertoires in COVID-19. Study at large: PBMCs, B-cell-depleted T cells, or T cells were the source of the cDNA or gDNA that made up the material.

Original handling: Amplification from reference gene primers served as the basis for estimated nucleated cell counts. Only in-frame clones appear in the TCRdb table, and some are missing; sequencing was by immunoSEQ multiplex PCR. That table gives V, J and clone size, and the DNA gave D and trimming. The data hold roughly 290,000 clones, with 89% observed a single time. Two negative PCRs, clearance, or symptom resolution were required of recovered Cohort 3 donors. V lost 0 bases and J lost 2; bases outside the gene matches: 1. Germline values: CDR1 SGHRS, CDR2 YFSETQ. This CDR3 is 15 amino acids long.

J is TRBJ2-7 and V is TRBV5-1, with TRBD2 identical over 11 bases. The TCR was taken from a woman aged 40-49 years who had recovered from COVID-19. The sequenced sample consisted of PBMCs or T cells enriched from blood (not recorded which). CDR3 DNA: TGCGCCAGCAGCTTGGTACTAGCGGGGGCCTACGAGCAGTACTTC. This translates into CASSLVLAGAYEQYF.